This TCR beta chain was obtained from a study of blood T cell repertoires in COVID-19. Across the whole study: Acute and convalescent COVID-19 specimens originated in the United States, Italy and Spain. Nucleic acid was either cDNA or gDNA, and it came from T cells, B-cell-depleted T cells, or PBMCs.

V lost 0 bases and J 2 bases, leaving 8 bases between the germline ends. CDR1 is SGDLS, CDR2 YYNGEE, per germline. CDR3 size: 14 residues. In the study's own analysis: Nucleated cell number was recorded as an estimate derived from reference gene primer amplification. Sequenced by immunoSEQ multiplex PCR; TCRdb stores in-frame clones only, minus some. V, J and clone size derive from that table, while D and trimming were established from the DNA sequence. The sample has about 37,000 clones; around three quarters are singletons. This sequence joins TRBV9 and TRBJ2-5, with no clear D. Sequencing used peripheral blood. This receptor was taken from a woman in her 70s with acute or convalescent COVID-19. The CDR3 region is CASSVGPGQETQYF. CDR3 nucleotides: TGTGCCAGCAGCGTAGGTCCAGGACAAGAGACCCAGTACTTC.